The 10 T cell receptor beta chains reported below all come from one sample, sequenced in a study of cytomegalovirus exposure and HLA in healthy donors. Amplification used 60 Vbeta primers and 13 Jbeta primers. Profiled with immunoSEQ multiplex PCR; TCRdb holds only in-frame clones, not every one. The table records about 98,000 clones, approximately 87% of them present only once. Sequenced: PBMCs. These receptor sequences come from a man between 40 and 49 years old in good health and CMV-seronegative.

CDR3 in amino acids: CASGPLGGASGELFF. The CDR3 coding sequence is TGTGCTAGTGGTCCGTTGGGGGGGGCTTCCGGGGAGCTGTTTTTT. The chain combines TRBV12-5 with TRBJ2-2; D possibly corresponds to TRBD2 (7 bases). V gave up 5 bases and J gave up 6 bases, with 16 bases separating them. The CDR3 sequence is 15 residues long. Germline CDR1 and CDR2: LGHNT and FRNRAP.

This rearrangement joins TRBV6-6 to TRBJ2-5, with 8 bases identical to TRBD1. The CDR3 is 15 residues long. After removal of 0 bases from V and 4 bases from J, the junction contained 4 bases not matched to a gene. Germline V gene sequence: CDR1 MNHNY, CDR2 SVGAGI (reference sequence). The CDR3 region is CASSYSWTGLETQYF. The CDR3 DNA reads TGTGCCAGCAGTTACTCGTGGACAGGGTTAGAGACCCAGTACTTC.

This chain connects TRBV29-1 to TRBJ2-1; 7 bases are a match to TRBD2. V gave up 3 bases and J gave up 6 bases; unmatched junction bases: 5. This CDR3 has 13 amino acids. CDR1 and CDR2 from the germline V gene are SQVTM and ANQGSEA. The CDR3 bases are TGCAGCGTTGACGAGGGAGGGATCAATGAGCAGTTCTTC. It is translated as CSVDEGGINEQFF.

With respect to this clone: Other DNA sequences in this specimen translate into the identical CDR3. This rearrangement joins TRBV6-5 to TRBJ1-2; D is undetermined. CDR1 is MNHEY and CDR2 is SVGAGI in the germline V gene. The CDR3 loop spans 14 amino acids. Trimming stripped 0 bases from V and 2 bases from J, with 7 bases between. Here the CDR3 reads CASSYSRANYGYTF. CDR3 nucleotide sequence: TGTGCCAGCAGTTACTCGCGGGCGAACTATGGCTACACCTTC.

The chain couples TRBV6-5 to TRBJ2-1; TRBD2 is a possible D gene (5 bases). Germline V gene sequence: CDR1 MNHEY, CDR2 SVGAGI. V was cut by 4 bases and J by 12 bases, with 13 bases left in between. The CDR3 runs 12 residues. The chain's CDR3 is CASSWLAGRQFF. CDR3 coding DNA: TGTGCCAGCAGTTGGCTAGCTGGTCGGCAGTTCTTC.

V usage is TRBV5-5 and J usage is TRBJ2-7, with 8 bases fitting TRBD1. Trimming at V came to 3 bases and at J to 5 bases, leaving 7 bases not matched to a gene. The CDR3 has 14 residues. From germline, CDR1 is SGHKS and CDR2 YYEKEE (reference sequence). Written as DNA, the CDR3 is TGTGCCAGCAGCTGGGCCGGACAGGGAAACGAGCAGTACTTC. Translated: CASSWAGQGNEQYF.

The chain carries TRBV4-3 and TRBJ1-4; maybe TRBD1 (5 bases). This CDR3 comprises 17 residues. Germline CDR1 LGHNA, CDR2 YSLEER. V was shortened by 2 bases and J by 7 bases, with 20 bases between the two germline ends. CDR3 amino acids: CASSQRRQMSMREKLFF. The CDR3 nucleotides are TGCGCCAGCAGCCAAAGGAGACAGATGAGTATGCGTGAAAAACTGTTTTTT.

This clone was seen a single time. V gene TRBV11-3 combines with J gene TRBJ2-5, with 8 bases aligning to TRBD2. Gene TRBJ2-7 matches the end of the DNA better, so the J call may be wrong. The CDR3 loop spans 15 amino acids. Germline CDR1 is SGHNT and CDR2 is YENEEA. Written as DNA, the CDR3 is TGTGCCAGCAGCTTAGATCGGGGGGGCTCCTACGAGCAGTACTTC. Encoded protein: CASSLDRGGSYEQYF.

The chain uses TRBV5-6 and TRBJ1-1, with D possibly TRBD1 on 6 matching bases. Trimming left V 4 bases short and J 6 bases short, with 10 bases between. Germline lookup yields CDR1 SGHDT and CDR2 YYEEEE. The CDR3 spans 12 residues. The CDR3 DNA follows: TGTGCCAGCAGCAAGACAGGTTCTGAAGCTTTCTTT. It yields the protein CASSKTGSEAFF.

In its sample, this clone was seen once. The CDR3 DNA reads as TGTGCCAGCAGCACAAATGGGGGGATCTACGAGCAGTACTTC. It yields the protein CASSTNGGIYEQYF. This sequence joins TRBV7-3 and TRBJ2-5, with D perhaps TRBD2 (6 bases). The last part of the DNA fits TRBJ2-7 better; the J call may be wrong. The V gene's germline CDR1 is SGHTA and CDR2 FQGTGA. CDR3 size: 14 residues.